The source of this T cell receptor (beta chain) is a study of T cell changes during pregnancy in multiple sclerosis. Trimming took 3 bases from V and 6 from J, leaving 13 bases between them. Germline V lookup: CDR1 SGHNT, CDR2 YYREEE (reference sequence). The CDR3 loop spans 13 amino acids. The data were produced by immunoSEQ multiplex PCR, yet TCRdb's version contains in-frame clones alone and is incomplete. The sample yields about 58,000 clones, roughly 93% seen once. The V call is TRBV5-4, the J call TRBJ2-7; perhaps TRBD2 as D (5 bases). The sequencing here drew on CD8+ T cells from peripheral blood mononuclear cells, taken in the second trimester of pregnancy. This receptor was identified in a female donor with multiple sclerosis, enrolled in a pregnancy study. In DNA, the CDR3 is TGTGCCAGCAGCTCGGGCCTAGCTGGCGAGCAGTACTTC. It encodes CASSSGLAGEQYF.